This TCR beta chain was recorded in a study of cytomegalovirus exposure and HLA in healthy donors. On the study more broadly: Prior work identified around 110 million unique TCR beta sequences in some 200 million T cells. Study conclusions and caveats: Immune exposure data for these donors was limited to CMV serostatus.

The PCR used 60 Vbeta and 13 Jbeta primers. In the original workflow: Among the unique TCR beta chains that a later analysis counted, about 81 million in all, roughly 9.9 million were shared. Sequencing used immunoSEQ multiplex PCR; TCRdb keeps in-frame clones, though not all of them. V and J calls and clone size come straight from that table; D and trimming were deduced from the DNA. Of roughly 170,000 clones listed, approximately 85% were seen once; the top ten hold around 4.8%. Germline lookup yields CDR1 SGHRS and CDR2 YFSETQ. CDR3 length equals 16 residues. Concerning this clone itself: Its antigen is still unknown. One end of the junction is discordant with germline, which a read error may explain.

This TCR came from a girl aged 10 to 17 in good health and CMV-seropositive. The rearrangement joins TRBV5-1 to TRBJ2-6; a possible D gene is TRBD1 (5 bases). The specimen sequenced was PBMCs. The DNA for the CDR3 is TGCGCCAGCAGCTTGGCCGTGAACTCTGGGGCCAACGGCCTGACTTTC. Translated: CASSLAVNSGANGLTF.